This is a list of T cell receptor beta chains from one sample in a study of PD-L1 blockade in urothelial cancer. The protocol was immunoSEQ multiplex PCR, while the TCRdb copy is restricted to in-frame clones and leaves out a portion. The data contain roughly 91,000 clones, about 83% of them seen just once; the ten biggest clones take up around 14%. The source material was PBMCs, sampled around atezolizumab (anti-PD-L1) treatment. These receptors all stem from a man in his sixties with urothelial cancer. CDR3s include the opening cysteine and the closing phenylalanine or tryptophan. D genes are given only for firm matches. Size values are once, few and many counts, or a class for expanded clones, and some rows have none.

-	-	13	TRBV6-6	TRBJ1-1	CASSYGNYREAFF	TGTGCCAGCAGTTACGGGAATTACAGGGAAGCTTTCTTT
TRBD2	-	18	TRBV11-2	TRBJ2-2	CASSFWGTGGRRTGELFF	TGTGCCAGCAGCTTCTGGGGTACGGGGGGTCGGCGGACCGGGGAGCTGTTTTTT
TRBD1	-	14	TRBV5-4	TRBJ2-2	CASSSDRVAGELFF	TGTGCCAGCAGCTCCGACAGGGTCGCCGGGGAGCTGTTTTTT
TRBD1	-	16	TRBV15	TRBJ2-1	CATSRGGTGLYNEQFF	TGTGCCACCAGCAGGGGCGGGACAGGGCTATACAATGAGCAGTTCTTC
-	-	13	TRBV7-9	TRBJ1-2	CASRPNRGYGYTF	TGTGCCAGCAGGCCCAATCGGGGTTATGGCTACACCTTC
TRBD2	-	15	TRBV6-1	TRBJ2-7	CASSGGTSGGREQYF	TGTGCCAGCAGTGGGGGGACTAGCGGGGGTCGCGAGCAGTACTTC
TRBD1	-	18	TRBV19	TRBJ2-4	CASSLRGFRYLAKNIQYF	TGTGCCAGTAGTCTCAGGGGGTTTAGGTACCTAGCCAAAAACATTCAGTACTTC
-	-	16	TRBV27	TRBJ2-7	CASSPSGAGVIHEQYF	TGTGCCAGCAGTCCGTCCGGAGCGGGTGTCATCCACGAGCAGTACTTC
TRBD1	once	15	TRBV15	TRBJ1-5	CATSSGTGGGQPQHF	TGTGCCACCAGCAGTGGGACAGGGGGCGGTCAGCCCCAGCATTTT
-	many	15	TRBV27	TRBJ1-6	CASRRTGSLGTPLHF	TGTGCCAGCAGGCGAACCGGGTCCCTAGGCACACCCCTCCACTTT
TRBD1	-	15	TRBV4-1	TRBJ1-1	CASSQYPGQRTEAFF	TGCGCCAGCAGCCAATATCCGGGACAGAGGACTGAAGCTTTCTTT
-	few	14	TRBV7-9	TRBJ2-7	CASSLGAGKNEQYF	TGTGCCAGCAGCTTAGGGGCAGGGAAAAACGAGCAGTACTTC
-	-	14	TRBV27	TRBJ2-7	CASSPGQRSYEQYF	TGTGCCAGCAGTCCAGGACAGAGGTCGTACGAGCAGTACTTC
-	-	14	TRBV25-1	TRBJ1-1	CASSLQGENTEAFF	TGTGCCAGCAGCCTACAGGGCGAGAACACTGAAGCTTTCTTT
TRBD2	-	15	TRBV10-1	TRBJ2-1	CASSVRAGFGDEQFF	TGCGCCAGCAGTGTCAGAGCGGGATTCGGCGATGAGCAGTTCTTC
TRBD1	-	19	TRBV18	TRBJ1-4	CASSPNSLQGARSNEKLFF	TGTGCCAGCTCACCTAACAGCTTACAGGGGGCCCGGTCTAATGAAAAACTGTTTTTT
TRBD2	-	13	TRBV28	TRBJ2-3	CASRTSGTDTQYF	TGTGCCAGCAGAACTAGCGGCACAGATACGCAGTATTTT
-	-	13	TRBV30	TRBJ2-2	CAWNYRVTGELFF	TGTGCCTGGAACTACAGGGTGACCGGGGAGCTGTTTTTT
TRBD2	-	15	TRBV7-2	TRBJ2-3	CASSFFGGSADTQYF	TGTGCCAGCAGCTTTTTTGGCGGGAGCGCAGATACGCAGTATTTT
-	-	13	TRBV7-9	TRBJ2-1	CASSLEQYNEQFF	TGTGCCAGCAGCTTAGAACAGTACAATGAGCAGTTCTTC
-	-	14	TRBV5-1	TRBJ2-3	CASSLTDAVDTQYF	TGCGCCAGCAGCCTGACCGACGCGGTGGATACGCAGTATTTT
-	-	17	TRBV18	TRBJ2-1	CASSPPRGQKASDEQFF	TGTGCCAGCTCACCACCACGAGGGCAAAAGGCGAGTGATGAGCAGTTCTTC
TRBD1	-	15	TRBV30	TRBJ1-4	CAWSGYRGLSEKLFF	TGTGCCTGGAGTGGATACAGGGGGCTGAGTGAAAAACTGTTTTTT
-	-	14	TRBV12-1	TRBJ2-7	CASSWTSVHYEQYF	TGTGCCAGCAGCTGGACTAGCGTACACTACGAGCAGTACTTC
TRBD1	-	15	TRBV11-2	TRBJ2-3	CASSSGPTGLDTQYF	TGTGCCAGCAGCTCCGGGCCGACAGGGCTGGATACGCAGTATTTT
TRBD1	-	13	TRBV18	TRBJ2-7	CASSPTDRGEQYF	TGTGCCAGCTCACCTACTGACAGGGGCGAGCAGTACTTC
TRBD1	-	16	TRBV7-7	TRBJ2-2	CASSLLGQGNTGELFF	TGTGCTAGCAGCCTGCTCGGACAGGGAAACACCGGGGAGCTGTTTTTT
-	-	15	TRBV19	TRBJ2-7	CASRMAATRGYEQYF	TGTGCCAGTAGAATGGCGGCAACCCGGGGCTACGAGCAGTACTTC
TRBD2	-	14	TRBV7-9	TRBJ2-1	CATRGLAGLNEQFF	TGTGCCACCAGAGGACTAGCGGGTCTCAATGAGCAGTTCTTC
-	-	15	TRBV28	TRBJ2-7	CASSLGGPRNDEQYF	TGTGCCAGCAGTTTGGGGGGGCCCCGTAACGACGAGCAGTACTTC
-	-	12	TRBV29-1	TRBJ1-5	CSVGQGDQPQHF	TGCAGCGTTGGACAAGGGGATCAGCCCCAGCATTTT
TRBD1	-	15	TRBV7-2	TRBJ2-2	CASSSDRRFGGELFF	TGTGCCAGCAGCTCGGACAGGCGGTTCGGGGGGGAGCTGTTTTTT
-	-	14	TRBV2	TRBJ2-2	CASSEMLEGGELFF	TGTGCCAGCAGTGAAATGTTGGAGGGCGGGGAGCTGTTTTTT
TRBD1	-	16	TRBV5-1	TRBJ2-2	CASSLEGQPNTGELFF	TGCGCCAGCAGCTTGGAGGGACAGCCGAACACCGGGGAGCTGTTTTTT
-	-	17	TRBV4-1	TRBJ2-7	CASSQRRVGVGGYEQYF	TGCGCCAGCAGCCAACGCCGGGTCGGGGTAGGCGGCTACGAGCAGTACTTC
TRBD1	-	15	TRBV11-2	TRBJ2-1	CASSSGQGIYNEQFF	TGTGCCAGCAGCTCAGGACAGGGAATCTACAATGAGCAGTTCTTC
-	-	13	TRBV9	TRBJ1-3	CASSVSSGNTIYF	TGTGCCAGCAGCGTTAGCTCTGGAAACACCATATATTTT
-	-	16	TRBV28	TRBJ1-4	CASSLRQAGWNEKLFF	TGTGCCAGCAGTTTGAGACAGGCAGGCTGGAATGAAAAACTGTTTTTT
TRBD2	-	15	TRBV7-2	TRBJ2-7	CASSLVSSGKVEQYF	TGTGCCAGCAGCTTAGTGTCTAGCGGGAAGGTCGAGCAGTACTTC
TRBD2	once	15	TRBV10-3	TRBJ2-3	CATARGGGVIDTQYF	TGTGCCACCGCACGGGGCGGGGGAGTGATAGATACGCAGTATTTT
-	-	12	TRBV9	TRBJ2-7	CASSGLSYEQYF	TGTGCCAGCAGCGGGCTCTCCTACGAGCAGTACTTC
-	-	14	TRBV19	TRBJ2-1	CASSILYSGNEQFF	TGTGCCAGTAGTATATTGTACAGCGGCAATGAGCAGTTCTTC
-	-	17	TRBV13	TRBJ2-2	CASSSDQRTTGTGELFF	TGTGCCAGCAGCTCCGACCAACGAACTACAGGGACCGGGGAGCTGTTTTTT
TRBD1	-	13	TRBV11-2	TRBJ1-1	CASSLGQGVEAFF	TGTGCCAGCAGCCTAGGACAGGGCGTTGAAGCTTTCTTT
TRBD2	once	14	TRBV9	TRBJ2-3	CASSVETAGNTQYF	TGTGCCAGCAGCGTAGAAACAGCGGGAAATACGCAGTATTTT
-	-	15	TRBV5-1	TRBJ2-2	CASHPGHPNTGELFF	TGCGCCAGTCACCCGGGACATCCGAACACCGGGGAGCTGTTTTTT
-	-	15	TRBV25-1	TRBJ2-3	CASSHFDGYTDTQYF	TGTGCCAGCAGTCATTTTGACGGGTACACAGATACGCAGTATTTT
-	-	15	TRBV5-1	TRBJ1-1	CASSFGGAGNTEAFF	TGCGCCAGCAGCTTTGGGGGCGCAGGGAACACTGAAGCTTTCTTT
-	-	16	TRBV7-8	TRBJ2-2	CASSPVGGTGTGELFF	TGTGCCAGCAGCCCCGTGGGGGGGACAGGCACCGGGGAGCTGTTTTTT
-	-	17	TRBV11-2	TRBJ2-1	CASSRGSGSGTYNEQFF	TGTGCCAGCAGCCGGGGGTCTGGTAGCGGAACCTACAATGAGCAGTTCTTC
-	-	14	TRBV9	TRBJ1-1	CASSVGPSNTEAFF	TGTGCCAGCAGCGTAGGGCCTTCGAACACTGAAGCTTTCTTT
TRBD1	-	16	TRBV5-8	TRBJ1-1	CASSLPYTGVGTEAFF	TGTGCCAGCAGCCTGCCTTACACAGGGGTAGGCACTGAAGCTTTCTTT
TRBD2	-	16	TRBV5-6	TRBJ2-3	CASSLVKRGSTDTQYF	TGTGCCAGCAGCTTGGTAAAGCGGGGGAGCACAGATACGCAGTATTTT
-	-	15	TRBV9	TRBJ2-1	CASSPTGYRDNEQFF	TGTGCCAGCAGCCCAACAGGTTATAGGGACAATGAGCAGTTCTTC
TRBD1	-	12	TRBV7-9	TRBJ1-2	CAALQGAEGYTF	TGTGCCGCCCTACAGGGGGCGGAAGGCTACACCTTC